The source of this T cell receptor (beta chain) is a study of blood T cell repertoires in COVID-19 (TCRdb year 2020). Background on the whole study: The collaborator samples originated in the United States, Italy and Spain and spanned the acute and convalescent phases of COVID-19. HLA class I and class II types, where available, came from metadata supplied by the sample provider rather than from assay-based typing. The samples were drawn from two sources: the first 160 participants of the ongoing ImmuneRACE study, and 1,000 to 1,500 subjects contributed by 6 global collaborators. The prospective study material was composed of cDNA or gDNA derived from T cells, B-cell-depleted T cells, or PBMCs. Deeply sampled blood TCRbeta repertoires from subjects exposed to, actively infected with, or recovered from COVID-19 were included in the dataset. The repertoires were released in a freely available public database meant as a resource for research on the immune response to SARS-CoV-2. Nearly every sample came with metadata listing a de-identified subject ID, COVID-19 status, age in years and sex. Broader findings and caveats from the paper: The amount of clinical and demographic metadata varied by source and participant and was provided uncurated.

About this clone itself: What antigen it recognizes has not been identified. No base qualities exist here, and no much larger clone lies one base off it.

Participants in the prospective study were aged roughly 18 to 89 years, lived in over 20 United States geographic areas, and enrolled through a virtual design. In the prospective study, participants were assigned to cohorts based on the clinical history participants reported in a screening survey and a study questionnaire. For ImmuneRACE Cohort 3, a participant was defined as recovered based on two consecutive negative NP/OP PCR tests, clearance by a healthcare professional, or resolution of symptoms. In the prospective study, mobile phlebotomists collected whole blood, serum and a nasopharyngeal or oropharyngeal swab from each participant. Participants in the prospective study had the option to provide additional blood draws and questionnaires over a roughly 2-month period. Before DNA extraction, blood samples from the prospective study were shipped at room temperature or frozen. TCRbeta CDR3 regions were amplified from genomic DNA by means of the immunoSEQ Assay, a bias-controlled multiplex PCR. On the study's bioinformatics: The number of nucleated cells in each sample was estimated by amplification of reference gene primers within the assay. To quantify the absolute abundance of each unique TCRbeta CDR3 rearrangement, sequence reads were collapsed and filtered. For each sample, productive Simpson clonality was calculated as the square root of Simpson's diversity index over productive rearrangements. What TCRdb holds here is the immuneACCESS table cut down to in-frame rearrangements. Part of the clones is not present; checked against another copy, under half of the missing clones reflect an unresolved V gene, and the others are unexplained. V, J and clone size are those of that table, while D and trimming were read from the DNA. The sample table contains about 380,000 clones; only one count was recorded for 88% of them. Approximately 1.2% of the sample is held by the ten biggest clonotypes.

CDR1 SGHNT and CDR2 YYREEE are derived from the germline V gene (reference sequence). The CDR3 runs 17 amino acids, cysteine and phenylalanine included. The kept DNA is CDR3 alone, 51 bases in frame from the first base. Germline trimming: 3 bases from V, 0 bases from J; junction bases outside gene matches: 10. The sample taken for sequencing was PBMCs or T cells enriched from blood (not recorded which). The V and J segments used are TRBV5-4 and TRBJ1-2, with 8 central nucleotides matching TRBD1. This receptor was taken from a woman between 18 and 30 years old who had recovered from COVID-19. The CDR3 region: CASSWSQGASANYGYTF. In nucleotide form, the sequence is TGTGCCAGCAGCTGGTCCCAGGGGGCATCAGCTAACTATGGCTACACCTTC. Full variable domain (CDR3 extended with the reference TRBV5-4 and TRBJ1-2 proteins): ETGVTQSPTHLIKTRGQQVTLRCSSQSGHNTVSWYQQALGQGPQFIFQYYREEENGRGNFPPRFSGLQFPNYSSELNVNALELDDSALYLCASSWSQGASANYGYTFGSGTRLTVV.